This TCR beta chain was retrieved from a study of radiation and T cells in renal cell carcinoma. Time point defined: blood 2 weeks post-SBRT. Treatment meaning: 15 Gy SBRT to primary tumor, nephrectomy 4 weeks later. The data were produced by immunoSEQ multiplex PCR, yet TCRdb's version contains in-frame clones alone and is incomplete. The table has more than 150,000 clones, roughly 87% seen once. The ends were cut back, 5 bases at V and 6 bases at J, with 14 bases in the middle. Germline V gene data show CDR1 as MNHNS and CDR2 as SASEGT. CDR3 length: 14 amino acids. This chain uses TRBV6-1 with TRBJ2-1, with D perhaps TRBD2 (5 bases). The sample in question was blood, obtained from a patient whose treatment included radiotherapy and nephrectomy. The TCR originated in a woman aged 50 to 60 with renal cell carcinoma. CDR3 loop: CASSPWTGPNEQFF. In DNA, the CDR3 is TGTGCCAGCAGTCCATGGACTGGGCCCAATGAGCAGTTCTTC.